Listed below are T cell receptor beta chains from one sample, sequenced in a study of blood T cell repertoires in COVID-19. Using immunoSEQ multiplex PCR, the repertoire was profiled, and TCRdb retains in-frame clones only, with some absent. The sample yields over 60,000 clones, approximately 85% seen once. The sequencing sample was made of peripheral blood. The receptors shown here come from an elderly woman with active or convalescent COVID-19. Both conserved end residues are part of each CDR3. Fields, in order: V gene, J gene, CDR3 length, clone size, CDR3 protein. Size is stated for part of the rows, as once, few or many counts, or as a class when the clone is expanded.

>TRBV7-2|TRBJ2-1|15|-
CASSLRTSDYNEQFF
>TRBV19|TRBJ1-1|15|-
CASSPGGQGRAEAFF
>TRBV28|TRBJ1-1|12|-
CASWVGASEAFF
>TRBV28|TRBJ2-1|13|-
CASSRSAYNEQFF
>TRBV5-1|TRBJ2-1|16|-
CASSLPGAHMGNEQFF
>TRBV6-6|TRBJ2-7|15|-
CASSRSRGGFYEQYF
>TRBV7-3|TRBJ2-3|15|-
CASSLNGVETDTQYF
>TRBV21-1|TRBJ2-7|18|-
CASSSYSAWTGSSYEQYF
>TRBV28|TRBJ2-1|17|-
CASSYPPGQSSYNEQFF
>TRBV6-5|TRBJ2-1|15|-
CASSYRLAGGHEQFF
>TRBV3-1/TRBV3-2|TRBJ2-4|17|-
CASSRGQGAKAKNIQYF
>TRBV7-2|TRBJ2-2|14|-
CASRLGQGTGELFF
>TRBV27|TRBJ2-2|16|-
CASSKQTDRGTGELFF
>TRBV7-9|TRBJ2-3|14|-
CASSFGGSTDTQYF
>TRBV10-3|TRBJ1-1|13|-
CAISEDRITEAFF
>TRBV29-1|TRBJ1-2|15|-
CSVGRTGEGKYGYTF
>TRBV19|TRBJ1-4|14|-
CASSIPPEGEKLFF
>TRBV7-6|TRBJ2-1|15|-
CASSLSTSVYNEQFF
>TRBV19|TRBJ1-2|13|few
CASSPRGYYGYTF
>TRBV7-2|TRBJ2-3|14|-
CASSPTRSLDTQYF
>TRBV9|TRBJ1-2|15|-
CASSVEGTGTYGYTF
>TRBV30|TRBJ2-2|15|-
CAWSVDGTTTGELFF
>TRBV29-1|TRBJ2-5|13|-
CSVAAGGVETQYF
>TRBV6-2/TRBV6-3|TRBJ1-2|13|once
CASSYGQQRGYTF
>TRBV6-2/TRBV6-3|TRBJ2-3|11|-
CASSIQDTQYF
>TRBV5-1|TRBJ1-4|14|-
CASRGAGTNEKLFF
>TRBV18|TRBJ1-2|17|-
CASSPPYGQPVIDGYTF
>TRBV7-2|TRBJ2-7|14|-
CASSQATRSYEQYF
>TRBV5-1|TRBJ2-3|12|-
CASSLPTDTQYF
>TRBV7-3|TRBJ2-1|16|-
CASSLLASGGYNEQFF
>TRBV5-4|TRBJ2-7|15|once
CASSPAGTSVLEQYF
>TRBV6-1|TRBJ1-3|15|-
CASSEVWTGENTIYF
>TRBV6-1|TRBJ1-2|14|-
CASSLMEANYGYTF
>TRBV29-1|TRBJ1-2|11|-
CSVGGDYGYTF
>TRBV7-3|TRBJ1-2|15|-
CPQKDRIKPGGGYTF
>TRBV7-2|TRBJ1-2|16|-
CASSPWPKSFNYGYTF
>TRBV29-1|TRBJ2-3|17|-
CSVEFAGGLTSTDTQYF
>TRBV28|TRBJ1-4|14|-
CASSLVGRNEKLFF
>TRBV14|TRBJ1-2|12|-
CASSQGGYGYTF
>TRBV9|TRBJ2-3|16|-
CASSIRGQGGTDTQYF
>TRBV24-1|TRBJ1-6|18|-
CATSDTGQASIYNSPLHF
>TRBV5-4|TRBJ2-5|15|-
CASSPKGQGQETQYF
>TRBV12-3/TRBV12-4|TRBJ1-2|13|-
CASRPGTDYGYTF
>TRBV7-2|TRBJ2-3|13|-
CASSLPGTDTQYF
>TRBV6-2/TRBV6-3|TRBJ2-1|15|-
CASSYSGGMVNEQFF
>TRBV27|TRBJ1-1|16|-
CASSSLGQGFYTEAFF
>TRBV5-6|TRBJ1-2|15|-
CASSLVGAGNYGYTF
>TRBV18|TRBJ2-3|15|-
CASSDRTGGSDTQYF
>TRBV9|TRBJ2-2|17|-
CASSVGLAVTNTGELFF
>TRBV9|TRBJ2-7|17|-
CASSPRPGLAERYEQYF
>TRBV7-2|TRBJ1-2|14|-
CASSYYRDSRGYTF
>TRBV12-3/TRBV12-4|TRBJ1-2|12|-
CASSPPRSGYTF
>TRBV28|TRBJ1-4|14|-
CASSFRQDNEKLFF
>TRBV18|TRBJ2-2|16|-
CASSPPAGRNTGELFF
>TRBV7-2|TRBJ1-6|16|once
CASSLDLTGVISPLHF
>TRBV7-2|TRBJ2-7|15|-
CASSPRTSGPYEQYF
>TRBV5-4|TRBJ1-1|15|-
CASSLGAGMNTEAFF
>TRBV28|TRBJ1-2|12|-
CASGQGDYGYTF
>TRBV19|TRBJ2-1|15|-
CASSIRQTLYNEQFF
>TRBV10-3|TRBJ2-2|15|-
CAIRQTTGGSGELFF